These T cell receptor beta chains were read from a single sample in a study of T cells in Graves' hyperthyroidism and ophthalmopathy. TCRdb analysed the multiplex PCR reads with MiXCR anew, one entry per CDR3 protein. Among hundreds of thousands of distinct CDR3 sequences listed, approximately 13% were seen once. The sample taken for sequencing was blood. These receptors came from a woman in her thirties with Graves' hyperthyroidism. The CDR3 runs from the conserved cysteine through the conserved F or W. Not all rows give a size; the values are once, few, many and, for expanded clones, a class.

CDR3 protein: CASSHSTGEKLFF
V gene: TRBV7-9
clone size: many
J gene: TRBJ1-4

CDR3 protein: CASGLSGSRAHGYTF
V gene: TRBV12-5
clone size: many
J gene: TRBJ1-2

CDR3 protein: CASSQTPVSEAFF
V gene: TRBV12-3/TRBV12-4
clone size: many
J gene: TRBJ1-1

CDR3 protein: CASSPGTVRYNEQFF
V gene: TRBV28
clone size: NA
J gene: TRBJ2-1

CDR3 protein: CSARDLYGRSSYEQYF
V gene: TRBV20-1
clone size: many
J gene: TRBJ2-7

CDR3 protein: CATSSAGNSPLHF
V gene: TRBV15
clone size: many
J gene: TRBJ1-6

CDR3 protein: CASSVYRTTLFNNEKLFF
V gene: TRBV2
clone size: many
J gene: TRBJ1-4

CDR3 protein: CASIMRGRDNEQFF
V gene: TRBV5-4
clone size: few
J gene: TRBJ2-1

CDR3 protein: CASSGDRASYEQYF
V gene: TRBV18
clone size: few
J gene: TRBJ2-7

CDR3 protein: CASSQIPGLQETQYF
V gene: TRBV3-2
clone size: NA
J gene: TRBJ2-5

CDR3 protein: CASRGWGGGGANVLTF
V gene: TRBV6-1
clone size: NA
J gene: TRBJ2-6

CDR3 protein: CATSRADPGQGNGYTF
V gene: TRBV15
clone size: few
J gene: TRBJ1-2

CDR3 protein: CASKQTANYGYTF
V gene: TRBV28
clone size: many
J gene: TRBJ1-2

CDR3 protein: CSATLGDVETQYF
V gene: TRBV20-1
clone size: few
J gene: TRBJ2-5

CDR3 protein: CASSYEKLFF
V gene: TRBV6-6
clone size: many
J gene: TRBJ1-4

CDR3 protein: CASSSPDSGHTEAFF
V gene: TRBV5-8
clone size: many
J gene: TRBJ1-1

CDR3 protein: CASSDTLGEQFF
V gene: TRBV4-2
clone size: NA
J gene: TRBJ2-1

CDR3 protein: CASAGNSGANVLTF
V gene: TRBV7-9
clone size: NA
J gene: TRBJ2-6

CDR3 protein: CASRKNTGELFF
V gene: TRBV5-1
clone size: NA
J gene: TRBJ2-2

CDR3 protein: CSVALGGSPSEQYF
V gene: TRBV29-1
clone size: few
J gene: TRBJ2-7

CDR3 protein: CASADGRGGYQETQYF
V gene: TRBV5-1
clone size: few
J gene: TRBJ2-5

CDR3 protein: CASSEARDSGRAANEQFF
V gene: TRBV2
clone size: many
J gene: TRBJ2-1

CDR3 protein: CASSWDSGGHEQYF
V gene: TRBV5-1
clone size: many
J gene: TRBJ2-7

CDR3 protein: CSVGTGPADTQYF
V gene: TRBV29-1
clone size: NA
J gene: TRBJ2-3

CDR3 protein: CASSIPTGGANVLTF
V gene: TRBV19
clone size: NA
J gene: TRBJ2-6

CDR3 protein: CASSDRFTQYF
V gene: TRBV2
clone size: few
J gene: TRBJ2-5

CDR3 protein: CASSAENTEAFF
V gene: TRBV5-5
clone size: NA
J gene: TRBJ1-1

CDR3 protein: CASSSPTSGRAYEQFF
V gene: TRBV12-3/TRBV12-4
clone size: NA
J gene: TRBJ2-1

CDR3 protein: CASSLVITGSWAPNTEAFF
V gene: TRBV5-6
clone size: NA
J gene: TRBJ1-1

CDR3 protein: CASSVASGGRVQDTQYF
V gene: TRBV9
clone size: many
J gene: TRBJ2-3

CDR3 protein: CASSLTGLAGGPGDTQYF
V gene: TRBV11-2
clone size: many
J gene: TRBJ2-3

CDR3 protein: CASSFTRAYEQYF
V gene: TRBV11-2
clone size: NA
J gene: TRBJ2-7

CDR3 protein: CASSIDPGRGSTEAFF
V gene: TRBV19
clone size: NA
J gene: TRBJ1-1

CDR3 protein: CASSNNSPLHF
V gene: TRBV2
clone size: few
J gene: TRBJ1-6

CDR3 protein: CSVDEGGTPEQYF
V gene: TRBV29-1
clone size: few
J gene: TRBJ2-7

CDR3 protein: CASSEAHHRAHYNEQFF
V gene: TRBV2
clone size: many
J gene: TRBJ2-1

CDR3 protein: CATSDTGGRQPQHF
V gene: TRBV24-1
clone size: NA
J gene: TRBJ1-5

CDR3 protein: CSARDLRPGTDTQYF
V gene: TRBV20-1
clone size: NA
J gene: TRBJ2-3

CDR3 protein: CSAIPLAESTYTQYF
V gene: TRBV20-1
clone size: NA
J gene: TRBJ2-3

CDR3 protein: CASTPDRGKAGYTF
V gene: TRBV5-4
clone size: few
J gene: TRBJ1-2

CDR3 protein: CASSSVPSGEKLFF
V gene: TRBV27
clone size: many
J gene: TRBJ1-4

CDR3 protein: CASSFPVLRFEETQYF
V gene: TRBV7-2
clone size: few
J gene: TRBJ2-5

CDR3 protein: CASSFLPPGQGFPYSNQPQHF
V gene: TRBV28
clone size: NA
J gene: TRBJ1-5

CDR3 protein: CASSLSGGQETQYF
V gene: TRBV27
clone size: many
J gene: TRBJ2-5

CDR3 protein: CASSQEFQGGRQYF
V gene: TRBV4-3
clone size: NA
J gene: TRBJ2-7

CDR3 protein: CAIYQTLGSEAFF
V gene: TRBV10-3
clone size: many
J gene: TRBJ1-1

CDR3 protein: CASSLGVGETQYF
V gene: TRBV12-3/TRBV12-4
clone size: few
J gene: TRBJ2-5

CDR3 protein: CASGSAGQETQYF
V gene: TRBV4-2
clone size: many
J gene: TRBJ2-5

CDR3 protein: CASSLGDRVHEQYF
V gene: TRBV7-2
clone size: many
J gene: TRBJ2-7

CDR3 protein: CSARPSLRGSYEQYF
V gene: TRBV20-1
clone size: many
J gene: TRBJ2-7

CDR3 protein: CASSLRWGTGSTDTQYF
V gene: TRBV5-5
clone size: many
J gene: TRBJ2-3

CDR3 protein: CATKVEGGSGEAFF
V gene: TRBV12-3/TRBV12-4
clone size: few
J gene: TRBJ1-1

CDR3 protein: CASSEQSQANTGELFF
V gene: TRBV2
clone size: many
J gene: TRBJ2-2

CDR3 protein: CASRLAATGELFF
V gene: TRBV5-8
clone size: NA
J gene: TRBJ2-2

CDR3 protein: CASSSSGLLGGHIETQYF
V gene: TRBV27
clone size: NA
J gene: TRBJ2-5

CDR3 protein: CAITSGRTTGELFF
V gene: TRBV2
clone size: NA
J gene: TRBJ2-2

CDR3 protein: CASSPPRGNTIYF
V gene: TRBV28
clone size: few
J gene: TRBJ1-3

CDR3 protein: CASRGFGQPQHF
V gene: TRBV2
clone size: many
J gene: TRBJ1-5